What follows are 3 T cell receptor beta chains derived from one specimen sequenced in a study of blood T cell repertoires in COVID-19. Measured with immunoSEQ multiplex PCR; TCRdb has only the in-frame clones, and not every one. Of hundreds of thousands of clones in the sample, 87% were seen once. The sample consisted of PBMCs or T cells enriched from blood (not recorded which). The receptors stem from a woman in her 30s who had recovered from COVID-19.

The chain links TRBV28 to TRBJ2-7; 7 bases line up with TRBD1. The V gene end was trimmed by 10 bases and the J gene end by 2 bases; junction bases not matched to a gene: 11. Germline V CDR1 and CDR2: MDHEN, SYDVKM. CDR3 length equals 14 residues. In nucleotides, the CDR3 is TGTGCCATCGCCGGGACAGTGGGGCCCTACGAGCAGTACTTC. Amino acid sequence: CAIAGTVGPYEQYF.

The V gene is TRBV3-1 (or the pseudogene TRBV3-2), the J gene TRBJ1-5, with a possible D match to TRBD1 (6 bases). Trimming took 5 bases from V and 7 from J, leaving 15 bases between them. The CDR3 runs to 14 residues. CDR1 and CDR2 (germline): LGHDT, YNNKEL (reference sequence). This CDR3 is CASSSGQPEQPQHF. In DNA, the CDR3 is TGTGCCAGCAGCTCGGGACAACCGGAGCAGCCCCAGCATTTT.

The rearrangement joins TRBV19 to TRBJ1-5; 7 nucleotides match TRBD1. The CDR3 totals 17 residues. CDR1 and CDR2 from the germline V gene are LNHDA and SQIVND (reference sequence). V was pared by 3 bases and J by 2 bases, with 10 bases of the junction left unmatched. CDR3 in amino acids: CASSIGHGRGGNQPQHF. The CDR3 nucleotides read TGTGCCAGTAGTATTGGGCACGGCAGGGGGGGCAATCAGCCCCAGCATTTT.